This T cell receptor (beta chain) derives from a study of CD8 T cells in Susac syndrome. Reverse transcription of roughly 0.5 to 1 ug RNA used random hexamers. TCR beta CDR3 was amplified by immunoSEQ covering 54 Vbeta and 13 Jbeta. Each CDR3 protein is one row after TCRdb ran MiXCR on the immunoSEQ multiplex PCR reads. The sample shows 80,000 or so distinct CDR3 sequences, 90% to 95% of them seen only once. The CDR3 is made up of 12 amino acids. Germline V CDR1 and CDR2: DFQATT, SNEGSKA (reference sequence). From blood CD8+ and CD4+ T cells, the TCR beta chain was sequenced. This chain joins TRBV20-1 and TRBJ2-7, with a possible D match to TRBD2 (5 bases). What was sequenced was CD4+ T cells from PBMCs. This sequence originates from a human donor with Susac syndrome. The DNA for the CDR3 is TGCAGCGTTAAGCGGTACCCCTACGAGCAGTACTTC. Amino acid sequence: CSVKRYPYEQYF.